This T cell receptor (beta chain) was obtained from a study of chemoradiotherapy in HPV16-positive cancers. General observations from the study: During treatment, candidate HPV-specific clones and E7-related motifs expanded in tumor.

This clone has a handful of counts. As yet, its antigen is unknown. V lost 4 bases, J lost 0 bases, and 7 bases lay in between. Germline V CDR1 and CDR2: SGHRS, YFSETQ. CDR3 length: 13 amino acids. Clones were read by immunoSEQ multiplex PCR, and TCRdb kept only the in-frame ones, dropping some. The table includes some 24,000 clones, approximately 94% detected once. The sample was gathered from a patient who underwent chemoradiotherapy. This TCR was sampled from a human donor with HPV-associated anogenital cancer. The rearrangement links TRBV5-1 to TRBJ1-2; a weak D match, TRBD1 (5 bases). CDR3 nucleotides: TGCGCCAGCAGCCCAGGGCCTAACTATGGCTACACCTTC. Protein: CASSPGPNYGYTF.